These T cell receptor beta chains were read from a single sample in a study of T-cell memory formation after mild COVID-19. MiXCR, applied by TCRdb to the 5' RACE reads, yields one record per CDR3 protein. The repertoire holds roughly 100,000 distinct CDR3 sequences, over 15% seen once, with roughly 27% in the top ten. Material: PBMCs or a T cell subset sorted from them (not recorded which). The source of these receptors is an adult woman who had mild COVID-19 (a few samples of this study predate the infection). Cell type and time point are not known. The CDR3 runs from the conserved cysteine through the conserved F or W. Each record gives: D gene, J gene, V gene, clone size, CDR3 DNA, CDR3 protein. A D gene is named only where the DNA matches it firmly. Some rows have no size entry. The others give once, few or many, or a class for an expanded clone.

>NA|TRBJ2-7|TRBV15|NA
TGTGCCACCAGCAGCCCACGACAGACCTACGAGCAGTACTTC
CATSSPRQTYEQYF
>NA|TRBJ2-7|TRBV28|few
TGTGCCAGCAGTTTCAGGGACGAGCAGTACTTC
CASSFRDEQYF
>NA|TRBJ2-5|TRBV24-1|NA
TGTGCCACCAGTGGCGCGCCCCGGGGGCGCGCAGAGACCCAGTACTTC
CATSGAPRGRAETQYF
>NA|TRBJ2-3|TRBV12-3/TRBV12-4|NA
TGTGCCAGCAGTTGGTCTAGCACAGATACGCAGTATTTT
CASSWSSTDTQYF
>TRBD2|TRBJ2-1|TRBV9|NA
TGTGCCAGCAGCCCGGGACTAGCGGGAGGGATTGAGCAGTTCTTC
CASSPGLAGGIEQFF
>NA|TRBJ2-1|TRBV27|NA
TGTGCCAGCAGTTGGTCGTCGGGGGTGTCCTACAATGAGCAGTTCTTC
CASSWSSGVSYNEQFF
>TRBD1|TRBJ2-5|TRBV5-1|NA
TGCGCCAGCAGCCTAGAGGGACAGAATCCTCAAGAGACCCAGTACTTC
CASSLEGQNPQETQYF
>NA|TRBJ2-7|TRBV20-1|many
TGCAGTGCTAGAGATGACAGGGAGGGCGTGTACGAGCAGTACTTC
CSARDDREGVYEQYF
>NA|TRBJ1-3|TRBV4-3|few
TGCGCCAGCAGCCAAGGTTGGGGGGGCTCTGGAAACACCATATATTTT
CASSQGWGGSGNTIYF
>NA|TRBJ2-7|TRBV4-1|NA
TGCGCCAGCAGCCTAGATCTTGGACAGACTTCCTACGAGCAGTACTTC
CASSLDLGQTSYEQYF
>NA|TRBJ2-2|TRBV19|NA
TGTGCCAGTTCCTTGCTAGCTTTGTCCGGGGAGCTGTTTTTT
CASSLLALSGELFF
>NA|TRBJ2-7|TRBV9|NA
TGTGCCAGCAGCCAGGACTCGGCAGGCTACGAGCAGTACTTC
CASSQDSAGYEQYF
>TRBD2|TRBJ2-5|TRBV9|few
TGTGCCAGCAGCGTAGTGGGCACAGCGGGAGTGGAGACCCAGTACTTC
CASSVVGTAGVETQYF
>NA|TRBJ2-1|TRBV20-1|few
TGCAGTGCTAGGACGCCCTCCTACAATGAGCAGTTCTTC
CSARTPSYNEQFF
>TRBD2|TRBJ2-7|TRBV5-1|few
TGCGCCAGTAAGGGACTAGCGGCTACCTACGAGCAGTACTTC
CASKGLAATYEQYF
>NA|TRBJ2-3|TRBV11-1|NA
TGTGCCAGCAGCAATCAAGATACGCAGTATTTT
CASSNQDTQYF
>NA|TRBJ2-4|TRBV5-1|NA
TGCGCCAGCAGCTTGGACAGTTCTCTTGTAACGGACATTCAGTACTTC
CASSLDSSLVTDIQYF
>TRBD1|TRBJ1-1|TRBV12-3/TRBV12-4|NA
TGTGCCAGCAGCCTTAGCCCGACAGGGGGATGGGGAGCTTTCTTT
CASSLSPTGGWGAFF
>NA|TRBJ2-5|TRBV12-3/TRBV12-4|few
TGTGCCAGCAGTGCGGGTGGGTCCGGGGAGACCCAGTACTTC
CASSAGGSGETQYF
>NA|TRBJ2-1|TRBV15|NA
TGTGCCACCAGCCCAGACCAAGATGAGCAGTTCTTC
CATSPDQDEQFF
>NA|TRBJ2-3|TRBV4-3|NA
TGCGCCAGCAGCCAAGATTTTGGGGTGACAGATACGCAGTATTTT
CASSQDFGVTDTQYF
>NA|TRBJ1-3|TRBV27|NA
TGTGCCAGCAGTCCCGATTGGGGGGACACCATATATTTT
CASSPDWGDTIYF
>NA|TRBJ1-4|TRBV9|few
TGTGCCAGCAGCGAAATGGACGCCGGTCTTGAAAAACTGTTTTTT
CASSEMDAGLEKLFF
>NA|TRBJ2-5|TRBV30|few
TGTGCCTGGAGTGTACGGGAGACCCAGTACTTC
CAWSVRETQYF
>NA|TRBJ2-7|TRBV6-5|few
TGTGCCAGCAGGGAGTGGACAGCTATTTCCTACGAGCAGTACTTC
CASREWTAISYEQYF
>NA|TRBJ1-1|TRBV5-4|few
TGTGCCAGCACCATTTACAATTGGGGGAACACTGAAGCTTTCTTT
CASTIYNWGNTEAFF
>NA|TRBJ2-4|TRBV4-3|NA
TGCGCCAGCAGCCAACGCAGCAGGAGAAGGGACATTCAGTACTTC
CASSQRSRRRDIQYF
>NA|TRBJ1-2|TRBV19|NA
TGTGCCAGTACCCTCGGGACCCAGGAGGACTATGGCTACACCTTC
CASTLGTQEDYGYTF
>NA|TRBJ1-4|TRBV7-9|NA
TGTGCCAGCAGCTCGACGATTACGGGGGGTGAAAAACTGTTTTTT
CASSSTITGGEKLFF
>NA|TRBJ1-1|TRBV12-3/TRBV12-4|many
TGTGCCAGCAGTTTCACTGAAGCTTTCTTT
CASSFTEAFF